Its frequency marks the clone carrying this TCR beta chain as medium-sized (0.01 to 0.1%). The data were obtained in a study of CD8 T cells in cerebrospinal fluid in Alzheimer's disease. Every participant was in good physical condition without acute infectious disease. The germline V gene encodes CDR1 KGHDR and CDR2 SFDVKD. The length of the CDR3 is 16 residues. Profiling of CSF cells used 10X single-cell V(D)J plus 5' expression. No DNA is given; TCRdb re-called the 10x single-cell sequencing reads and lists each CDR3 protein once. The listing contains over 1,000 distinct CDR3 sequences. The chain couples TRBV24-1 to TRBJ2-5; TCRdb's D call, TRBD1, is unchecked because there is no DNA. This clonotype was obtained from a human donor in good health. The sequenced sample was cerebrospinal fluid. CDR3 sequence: CATSDPAGENEETQYF.